These 8 T cell receptor beta chains share one sample of origin, sequenced in a study of regulatory T cells in long-lasting Graves disease. Time point described: newly diagnosed GD, antithyroid drugs for less than 3 months. Scientists built the TCR library using RNA that was extracted from PBMCs. Library construction for TCR beta used iRepertoire HTBI primers and Arm-PCR of CDR3 regions. TCRdb redid the calling of the multiplex PCR reads with MiXCR, one entry per CDR3 protein. The sample lists about half a million distinct CDR3 sequences; around 13% were seen once. Separately, the same data were catalogued under a study of T cells in Graves' hyperthyroidism and ophthalmopathy.

The sequences come from peripheral blood mononuclear cells (PBMCs), collected at new diagnosis, from a patient treated with antithyroid drugs. These TCRs come from a woman in her 30s with Graves disease.

This clonotype was detected ten times or more. The gene calls are TRBV19 and TRBJ1-2, with D unclear. The V end was cut by 5 bases, the J end by 4 bases, with 8 bases between. The germline gives CDR1 LNHDA, CDR2 SQIVND (reference sequence). The CDR3 consists of 12 residues. The CDR3 sequence: CASSSSSYGYTF. The CDR3 DNA reads TGTGCCAGTAGTTCGAGTTCCTATGGCTACACCTTC.

Concerning this clonotype itself: Germline and junction disagree at one end, which may indicate a read error. This chain links TRBV19 with TRBJ1-2; 7 nucleotides line up with TRBD1. Germline values: CDR1 LNHDA, CDR2 SQIVND (reference sequence). The CDR3 is made up of 15 amino acids. The CDR3, as DNA: TGTGCCAGTAGTATCTCCCAGGGGGGAAACTATGGCTACGCCTTC. This encodes CASSISQGGNYGYAF.

This clonotype was detected ten times or more. The DNA for the CDR3 is TGTGCCAGCAGCCCAAAAGGGGGGAGGGCGGATGAGCAGTTCTTC. It yields the protein CASSPKGGRADEQFF. The V gene is TRBV7-3, the J gene TRBJ2-1; maybe TRBD2 (7 bases). Trimming removed 5 bases from V and 8 bases from J, with 19 bases in between. Germline lookup yields CDR1 SGHTA and CDR2 FQGTGA. The CDR3 contains 15 residues.

As regards this clonotype: A much bigger clone sits one base away, suggesting this may be a read error. The CDR3 DNA reads as TGCAGTGCCCCGGAGGTACTAGCGAGAGTCTACGAGCAGTACTTC. It yields the protein CSAPEVLARVYEQYF. The gene calls are TRBV20-1 and TRBJ2-7; 7 positions agree with TRBD2. Unmatched junction bases numbered 14, after V lost 6 bases and J lost 3 bases. Germline assignment: CDR1 DFQATT and CDR2 SNEGSKA (reference sequence). The CDR3 loop spans 15 amino acids.

The chain carries TRBV4-2 and TRBJ1-6; maybe TRBD1 (6 bases). V was cut by 4 bases and J by 10 bases, with 17 bases left in between. Germline CDR1 LGHNA, CDR2 YNFKEQ. The CDR3 consists of 15 residues. The CDR3 reads CASSRRTGLQSPLHF. CDR3 sequence (DNA): TGTGCCAGCAGCCGTCGCACAGGGTTGCAATCACCCCTCCACTTT.

This clonotype occurred many times. This chain joins TRBV12-3 or TRBV12-4 and TRBJ2-7; no definite D call. CDR3 length equals 13 residues. Trimming cost V 5 bases and J 6 bases, with 14 bases left between them. CDR3 protein: CASSPTTQSEQYF. CDR3 coding DNA: TGTGCCAGCAGTCCGACGACACAATCCGAGCAGTACTTC.

Of note for this clonotype: Just one base apart from a much larger clone, this may be a read error. This sequence joins TRBV3-1 and TRBJ2-2, with D possibly being TRBD1 (5 bases). The CDR3 totals 13 residues. V gave up 7 bases and J gave up 7 bases, with 13 bases separating them. Germline V gene sequence: CDR1 LGHDT, CDR2 YNNKEL (reference sequence). The CDR3 coding sequence is TGTGCCAGCACCCCCGTCCAGGGCGGGGAGCTGTTTTTT. It translates to CASTPVQGGELFF.

Ten or more counts support this clonotype. The rearrangement uses TRBV29-1 and TRBJ2-5; a weak D match, TRBD1 (6 bases). The CDR3 covers 14 residues. The germline gives CDR1 SQVTM, CDR2 ANQGSEA. Trimming removed 3 bases from V and 0 bases from J, with 11 bases in between. CDR3 nucleotide sequence: TGCAGCGTTGATCAAAACAGGGACCAAGAGACCCAGTACTTC. Its translation: CSVDQNRDQETQYF.